This is a list of T cell receptor beta chains from one sample in a study of cytomegalovirus exposure and HLA in healthy donors. Some clones are missing from TCRdb's copy, which holds only in-frame ones; the method was immunoSEQ multiplex PCR. Among approximately 250,000 clones listed, roughly 73% were seen once. The specimen was PBMCs. The receptors shown here come from a boy between 10 and 17 years old in good health and CMV-seronegative. The CDR3 runs from the conserved cysteine through the conserved F or W. D genes are given only for firm matches. Clone size is given for some rows only: seen once, a few or many times, or a class if the clone is expanded.

abundance: NA
d_gene: TRBD1
j_gene: TRBJ1-1
v_gene: TRBV9
CDR3aa: CASSVHPTGGTTEAFF
CDR3nt: TGTGCCAGCAGCGTCCATCCGACAGGGGGAACCACTGAAGCTTTCTTT

abundance: NA
d_gene: NA
j_gene: TRBJ1-2
v_gene: TRBV7-8
CDR3aa: CASSWGDGGPLGYTF
CDR3nt: TGTGCCAGCAGCTGGGGGGACGGTGGGCCCCTAGGCTACACCTTC

abundance: few
d_gene: NA
j_gene: TRBJ1-5
v_gene: TRBV4-2
CDR3aa: CASSPRSGSFNQPQHF
CDR3nt: TGTGCCAGCAGCCCCCGTTCGGGGAGCTTCAATCAGCCCCAGCATTTT

abundance: NA
d_gene: NA
j_gene: TRBJ1-1
v_gene: TRBV7-2
CDR3aa: CASSLSGGYTEAFF
CDR3nt: TGTGCCAGCAGCCTCTCGGGGGGTTACACTGAAGCTTTCTTT

abundance: NA
d_gene: NA
j_gene: TRBJ2-7
v_gene: TRBV11-3
CDR3aa: CASSSRAREQYF
CDR3nt: TGTGCCAGCAGCTCAAGAGCGCGTGAGCAGTACTTC

abundance: NA
d_gene: NA
j_gene: TRBJ2-7
v_gene: TRBV10-1
CDR3aa: CASSDPRDTSPDEQYF
CDR3nt: TGCGCCAGCAGTGACCCCCGGGACACAAGTCCAGACGAGCAGTACTTC

abundance: once
d_gene: NA
j_gene: TRBJ1-4
v_gene: TRBV7-9
CDR3aa: CASSHGQLEKLFF
CDR3nt: TGTGCCAGCAGCCATGGACAGCTTGAAAAACTGTTTTTT

abundance: NA
d_gene: NA
j_gene: TRBJ2-3
v_gene: TRBV11-2
CDR3aa: CASSLQRGFADTQYF
CDR3nt: TGTGCCAGCAGCTTACAGAGAGGGTTCGCAGATACGCAGTATTTT

abundance: NA
d_gene: TRBD1
j_gene: TRBJ2-1
v_gene: TRBV5-1
CDR3aa: CASGWDSYNEQFF
CDR3nt: TGCGCCAGCGGATGGGACAGCTACAATGAGCAGTTCTTC

abundance: NA
d_gene: TRBD2
j_gene: TRBJ2-3
v_gene: TRBV19
CDR3aa: CASSGTSEVRAQYF
CDR3nt: TGTGCCAGTAGCGGGACTAGCGAGGTCCGCGCGCAGTATTTT

abundance: NA
d_gene: NA
j_gene: TRBJ1-2
v_gene: TRBV7-2
CDR3aa: CASSLVTEEMSGYTF
CDR3nt: TGTGCCAGCAGCTTAGTCACGGAGGAAATGAGTGGCTACACCTTC

abundance: NA
d_gene: TRBD1
j_gene: TRBJ2-7
v_gene: TRBV9
CDR3aa: CASSRTGTGSDEQYF
CDR3nt: TGTGCCAGCAGCCGAACCGGGACAGGGTCAGACGAGCAGTACTTC

abundance: NA
d_gene: NA
j_gene: TRBJ1-2
v_gene: TRBV5-5
CDR3aa: CASSAAGLKAYGYTF
CDR3nt: TGTGCCAGCAGCGCGGCGGGACTCAAGGCCTATGGCTACACCTTC

abundance: NA
d_gene: NA
j_gene: TRBJ2-2
v_gene: TRBV11-3
CDR3aa: CASSLRAAPSSTGELFF
CDR3nt: TGTGCCAGCTCCCTCAGGGCGGCCCCATCCTCCACCGGGGAGCTGTTTTTT

abundance: NA
d_gene: TRBD1
j_gene: TRBJ1-2
v_gene: TRBV10-3
CDR3aa: CAIRESGQGNSYGYTF
CDR3nt: TGTGCCATCAGGGAGTCGGGACAGGGAAATAGCTATGGCTACACCTTC

abundance: NA
d_gene: NA
j_gene: TRBJ1-1
v_gene: TRBV7-9
CDR3aa: CASSPTTGLNTEAFF
CDR3nt: TGTGCCAGCAGCCCAACCACAGGGTTGAACACTGAAGCTTTCTTT

abundance: NA
d_gene: TRBD2
j_gene: TRBJ2-1
v_gene: TRBV27
CDR3aa: CASSFDTLLAGGPQEQFF
CDR3nt: TGTGCCAGCAGTTTTGATACGCTCCTAGCGGGAGGTCCCCAAGAGCAGTTCTTC

abundance: few
d_gene: TRBD1
j_gene: TRBJ1-4
v_gene: TRBV16
CDR3aa: CASSRPMGQGKLFF
CDR3nt: TGTGCCAGCAGCCGGCCGATGGGACAGGGAAAACTGTTTTTT

abundance: NA
d_gene: NA
j_gene: TRBJ2-7
v_gene: TRBV7-9
CDR3aa: CASSFWRESSYEQYF
CDR3nt: TGTGCCAGCAGCTTCTGGCGGGAAAGCTCCTACGAGCAGTACTTC